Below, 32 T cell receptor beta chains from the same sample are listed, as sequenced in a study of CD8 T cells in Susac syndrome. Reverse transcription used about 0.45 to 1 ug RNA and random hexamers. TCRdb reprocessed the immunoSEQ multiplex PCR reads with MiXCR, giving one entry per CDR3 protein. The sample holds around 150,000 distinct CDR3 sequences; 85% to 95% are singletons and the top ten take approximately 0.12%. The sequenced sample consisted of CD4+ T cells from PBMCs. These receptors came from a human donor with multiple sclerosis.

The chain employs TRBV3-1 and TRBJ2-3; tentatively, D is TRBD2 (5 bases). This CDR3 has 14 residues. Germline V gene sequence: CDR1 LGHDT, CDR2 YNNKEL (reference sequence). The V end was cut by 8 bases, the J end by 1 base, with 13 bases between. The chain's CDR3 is CASSREGGTDTQYF. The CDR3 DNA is TGTGCCAGCTCTAGAGAGGGAGGCACAGATACGCAGTATTTT.

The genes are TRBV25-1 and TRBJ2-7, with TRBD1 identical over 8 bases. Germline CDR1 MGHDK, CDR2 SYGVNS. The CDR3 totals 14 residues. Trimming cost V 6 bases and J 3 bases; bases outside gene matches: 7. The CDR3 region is CASRGTGGNYEQYF. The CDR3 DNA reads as TGTGCCAGCAGGGGCACAGGGGGGAACTACGAGCAGTACTTC.

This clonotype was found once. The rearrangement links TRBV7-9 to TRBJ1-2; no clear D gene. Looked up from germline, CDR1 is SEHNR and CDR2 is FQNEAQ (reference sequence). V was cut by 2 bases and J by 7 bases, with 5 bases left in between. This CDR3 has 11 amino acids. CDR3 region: CASSLWVGYTF. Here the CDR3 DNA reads TGTGCCAGCAGCTTATGGGTTGGCTACACCTTC.

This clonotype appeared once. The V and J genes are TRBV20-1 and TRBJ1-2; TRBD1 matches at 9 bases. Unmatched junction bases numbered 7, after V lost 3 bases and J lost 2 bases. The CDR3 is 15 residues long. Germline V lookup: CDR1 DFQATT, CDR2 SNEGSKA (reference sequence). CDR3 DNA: TGCAGTGCTAGGGGTACCGGGACAGGGAACTATGGCTACACCTTC. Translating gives CSARGTGTGNYGYTF.

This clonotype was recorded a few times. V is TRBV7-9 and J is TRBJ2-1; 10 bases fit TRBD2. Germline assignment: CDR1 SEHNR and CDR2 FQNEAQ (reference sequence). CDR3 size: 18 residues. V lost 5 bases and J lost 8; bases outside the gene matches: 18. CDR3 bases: TGTGCCAGCAGCCTGAGAGCTAGCGGGAGATTGGGAGGCTATGAGCAGTTCTTC. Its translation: CASSLRASGRLGGYEQFF.

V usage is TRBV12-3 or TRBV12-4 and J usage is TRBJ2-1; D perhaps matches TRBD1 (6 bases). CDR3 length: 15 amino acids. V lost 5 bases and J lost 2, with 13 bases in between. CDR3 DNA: TGTGCCAGCAGTCCAGCAGGGGCTGCCTACAATGAGCAGTTCTTC. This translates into CASSPAGAAYNEQFF.

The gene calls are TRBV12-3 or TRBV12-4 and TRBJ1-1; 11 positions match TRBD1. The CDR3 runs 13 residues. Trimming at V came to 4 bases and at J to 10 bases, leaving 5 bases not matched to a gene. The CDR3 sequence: CASSSPGQGGAFF. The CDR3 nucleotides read TGTGCCAGCAGTTCGCCGGGACAGGGGGGAGCTTTCTTT.

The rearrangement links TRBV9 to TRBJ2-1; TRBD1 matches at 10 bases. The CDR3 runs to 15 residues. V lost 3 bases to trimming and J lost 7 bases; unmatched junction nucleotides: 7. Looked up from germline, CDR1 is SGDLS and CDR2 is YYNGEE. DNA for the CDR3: TGTGCCAGCAGCGCTGAGGGACAGGGGCGAAATGAGCAGTTCTTC. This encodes CASSAEGQGRNEQFF. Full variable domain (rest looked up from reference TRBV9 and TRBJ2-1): DSGVTQTPKHLITATGQRVTLRCSPRSGDLSVYWYQQSLDQGLQFLIQYYNGEERAKGNILERFSAQQFPDLHSELNLSSLELGDSALYFCASSAEGQGRNEQFFGPGTRLTVL.

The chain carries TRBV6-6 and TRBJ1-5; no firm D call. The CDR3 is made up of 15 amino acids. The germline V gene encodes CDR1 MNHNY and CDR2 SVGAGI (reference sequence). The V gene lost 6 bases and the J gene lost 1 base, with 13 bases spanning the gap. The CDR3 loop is CASRLDKGSNQPQHF. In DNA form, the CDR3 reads TGTGCCAGCAGACTGGATAAGGGAAGCAATCAGCCCCAGCATTTT.

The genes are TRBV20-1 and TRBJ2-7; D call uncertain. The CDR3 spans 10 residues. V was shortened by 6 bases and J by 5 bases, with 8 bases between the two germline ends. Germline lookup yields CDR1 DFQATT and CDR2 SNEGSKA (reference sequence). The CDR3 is CSAVSHEQYF. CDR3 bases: TGCAGTGCAGTGAGCCACGAGCAGTACTTC.

The CDR3 DNA reads as TGTGCCAGCAGGTTCTGGGACAGGGCAGATACGCAGTATTTT. Amino acid sequence: CASRFWDRADTQYF. The V gene is TRBV27, the J gene TRBJ2-3, with 9 bases matching TRBD1. Germline loops: CDR1 MNHEY, CDR2 SMNVEV (reference sequence). This CDR3 spans 14 amino acids. The ends lost 6 bases at V and 4 bases at J; junction bases unmatched: 5.

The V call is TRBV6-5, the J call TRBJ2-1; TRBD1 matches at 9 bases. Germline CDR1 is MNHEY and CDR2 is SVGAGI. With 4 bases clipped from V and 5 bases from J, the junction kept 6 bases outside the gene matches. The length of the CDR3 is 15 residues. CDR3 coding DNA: TGTGCCAGCAGTTCGGACAGGGGAGCCAACAATGAGCAGTTCTTC. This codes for CASSSDRGANNEQFF.

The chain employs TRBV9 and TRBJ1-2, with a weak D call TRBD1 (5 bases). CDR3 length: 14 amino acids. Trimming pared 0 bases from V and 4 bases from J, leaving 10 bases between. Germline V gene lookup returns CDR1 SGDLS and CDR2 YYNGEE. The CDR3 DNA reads TGTGCCAGCAGCGTAGCTCAGGGAAGCTATGGCTACACCTTC. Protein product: CASSVAQGSYGYTF.

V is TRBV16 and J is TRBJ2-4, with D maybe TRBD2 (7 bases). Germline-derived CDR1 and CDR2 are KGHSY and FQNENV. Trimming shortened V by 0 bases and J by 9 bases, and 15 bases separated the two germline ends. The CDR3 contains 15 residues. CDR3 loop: CASSQSGGPRGIQYF. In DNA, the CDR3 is TGTGCCAGCAGCCAATCGGGGGGGCCACGAGGCATTCAGTACTTC. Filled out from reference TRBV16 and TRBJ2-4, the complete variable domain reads GEEVAQTPKHLVRGEGQKAKLYCAPIKGHSYVFWYQQVLKNEFKFLISFQNENVFDETGMPKERFSAKCLPNSPCSLEIQATKLEDSAVYFCASSQSGGPRGIQYFGAGTRLSVL.

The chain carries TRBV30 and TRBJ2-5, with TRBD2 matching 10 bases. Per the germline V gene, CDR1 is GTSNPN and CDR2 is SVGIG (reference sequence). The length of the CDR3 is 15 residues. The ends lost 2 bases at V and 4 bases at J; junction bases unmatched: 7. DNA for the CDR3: TGTGCCTGGAGTTCGAGCGGGGGGGCTTTAGAGACCCAGTACTTC. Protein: CAWSSSGGALETQYF.

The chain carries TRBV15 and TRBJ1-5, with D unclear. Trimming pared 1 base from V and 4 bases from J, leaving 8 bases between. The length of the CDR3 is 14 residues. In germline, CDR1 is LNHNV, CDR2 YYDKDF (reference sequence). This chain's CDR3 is CATSRGGQNQPQHF. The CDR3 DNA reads TGTGCCACCAGCAGAGGAGGGCAGAATCAGCCCCAGCATTTT.

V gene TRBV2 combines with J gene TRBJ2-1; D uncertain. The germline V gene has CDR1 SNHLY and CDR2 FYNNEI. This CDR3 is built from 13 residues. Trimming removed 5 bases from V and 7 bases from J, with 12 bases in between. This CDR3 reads CASSPGTSNEQFF. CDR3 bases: TGTGCCAGCAGTCCAGGTACTTCAAATGAGCAGTTCTTC.

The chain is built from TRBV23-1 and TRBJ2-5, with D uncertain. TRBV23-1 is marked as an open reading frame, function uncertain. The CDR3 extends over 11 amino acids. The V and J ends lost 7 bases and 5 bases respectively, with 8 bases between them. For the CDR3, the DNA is TGCGCCAGCACCCCCAGGGAGACCCAGTACTTC. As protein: CASTPRETQYF.

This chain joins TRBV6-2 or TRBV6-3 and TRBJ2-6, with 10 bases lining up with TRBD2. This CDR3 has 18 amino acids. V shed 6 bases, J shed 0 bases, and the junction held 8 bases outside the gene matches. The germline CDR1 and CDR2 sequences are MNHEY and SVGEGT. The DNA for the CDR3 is TGTGCCAGCAGCTGGCGTAGCGGGAGGCCCTCTGGGGCCAACGTCCTGACTTTC. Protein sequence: CASSWRSGRPSGANVLTF.

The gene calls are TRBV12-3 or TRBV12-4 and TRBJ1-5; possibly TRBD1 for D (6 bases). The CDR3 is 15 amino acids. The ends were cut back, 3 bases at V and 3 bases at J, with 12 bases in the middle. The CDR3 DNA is TGTGCCAGCAGTTTTCAAAGGGGGAACAATCAGCCCCAGCATTTT. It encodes CASSFQRGNNQPQHF.

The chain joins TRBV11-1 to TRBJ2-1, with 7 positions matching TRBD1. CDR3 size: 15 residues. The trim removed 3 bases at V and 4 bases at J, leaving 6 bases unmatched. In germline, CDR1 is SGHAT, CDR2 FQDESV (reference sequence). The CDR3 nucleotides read TGTGCCAGCAGCTTCGACAGGGATAATTACAATGAGCAGTTCTTC. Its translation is CASSFDRDNYNEQFF.

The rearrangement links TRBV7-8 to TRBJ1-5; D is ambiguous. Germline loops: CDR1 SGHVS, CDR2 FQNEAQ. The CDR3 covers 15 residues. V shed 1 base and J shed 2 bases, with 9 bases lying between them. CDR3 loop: CASSLGGNRNQPQHF. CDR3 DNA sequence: TGTGCCAGCAGCTTAGGGGGAAATCGCAATCAGCCCCAGCATTTT. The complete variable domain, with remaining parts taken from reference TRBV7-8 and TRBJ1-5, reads GAGVSQSPRYKVAKRGQDVALRCDPISGHVSLFWYQQALGQGPEFLTYFQNEAQLDKSGLPSDRFFAERPEGSVSTLKIQRTQQEDSAVYLCASSLGGNRNQPQHFGDGTRLSIL.

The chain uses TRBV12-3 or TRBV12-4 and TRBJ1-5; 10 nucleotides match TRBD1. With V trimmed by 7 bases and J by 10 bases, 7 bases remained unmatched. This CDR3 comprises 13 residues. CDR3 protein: CASNGQGGDPQHF. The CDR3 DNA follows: TGTGCCAGCAATGGACAGGGGGGGGACCCCCAGCATTTT.

CDR3 region: CASGSLWAIQGAQNYGYTF. CDR3 coding DNA: TGTGCCAGCGGCTCCTTGTGGGCAATACAGGGGGCTCAAAACTATGGCTACACCTTC. This chain joins TRBV27 and TRBJ1-2, with 9 bases that match TRBD1. The CDR3 spans 19 residues. Germline values: CDR1 MNHEY, CDR2 SMNVEV (reference sequence). J was trimmed by 2 bases and V by 8 bases; bases with no gene match: 21.

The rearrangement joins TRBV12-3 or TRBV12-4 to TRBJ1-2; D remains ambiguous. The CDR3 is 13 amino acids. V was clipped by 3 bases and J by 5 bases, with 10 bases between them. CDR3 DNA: TGTGCCAGCAGTTTCAGAGAATTTTATGGCTACACCTTC. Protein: CASSFREFYGYTF.

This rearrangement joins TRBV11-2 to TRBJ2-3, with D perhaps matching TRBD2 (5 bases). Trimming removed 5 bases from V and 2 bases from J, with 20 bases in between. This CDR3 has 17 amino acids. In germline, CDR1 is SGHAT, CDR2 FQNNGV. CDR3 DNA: TGTGCCAGCAGCCCCGGTTCGGTAGCGAGACACACAGATACGCAGTATTTT. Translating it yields CASSPGSVARHTDTQYF.

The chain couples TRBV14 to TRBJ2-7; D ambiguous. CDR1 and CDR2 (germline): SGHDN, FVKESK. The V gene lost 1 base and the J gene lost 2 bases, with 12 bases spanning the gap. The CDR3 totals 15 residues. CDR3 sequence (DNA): TGTGCCAGCAGCCAAGGGCAGGTTGGACCCTACGAGCAGTACTTC. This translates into CASSQGQVGPYEQYF.

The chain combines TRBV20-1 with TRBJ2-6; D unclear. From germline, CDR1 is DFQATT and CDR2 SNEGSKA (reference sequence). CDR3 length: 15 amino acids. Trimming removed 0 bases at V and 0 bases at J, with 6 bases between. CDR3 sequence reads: CSARDRNSGANVLTF. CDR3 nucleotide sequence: TGCAGTGCTAGAGATAGGAACTCTGGGGCCAACGTCCTGACTTTC.

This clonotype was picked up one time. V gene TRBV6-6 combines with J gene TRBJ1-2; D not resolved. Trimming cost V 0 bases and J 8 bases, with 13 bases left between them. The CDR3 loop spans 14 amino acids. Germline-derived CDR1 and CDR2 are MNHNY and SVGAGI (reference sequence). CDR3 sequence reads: CASSYSEARLGYTF. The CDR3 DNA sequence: TGTGCCAGCAGTTACTCGGAGGCCCGTTTAGGCTACACCTTC.

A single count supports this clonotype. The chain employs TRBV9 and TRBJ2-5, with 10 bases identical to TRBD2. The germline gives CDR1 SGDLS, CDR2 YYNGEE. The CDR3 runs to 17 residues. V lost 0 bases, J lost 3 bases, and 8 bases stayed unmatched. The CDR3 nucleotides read TGTGCCAGCAGCGTAGACCCCGGACTAGCGGTAAAAGAGACCCAGTACTTC. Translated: CASSVDPGLAVKETQYF.

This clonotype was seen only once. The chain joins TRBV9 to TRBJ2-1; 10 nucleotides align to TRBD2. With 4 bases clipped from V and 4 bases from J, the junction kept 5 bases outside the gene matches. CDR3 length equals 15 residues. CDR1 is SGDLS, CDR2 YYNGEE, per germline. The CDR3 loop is CASSLRTSGYNEQFF. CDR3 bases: TGTGCCAGCAGCCTCCGGACTAGCGGATACAATGAGCAGTTCTTC.

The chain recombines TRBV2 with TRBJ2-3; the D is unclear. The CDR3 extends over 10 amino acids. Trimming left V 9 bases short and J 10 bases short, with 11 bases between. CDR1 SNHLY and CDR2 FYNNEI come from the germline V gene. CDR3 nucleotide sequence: TGTGCCAGTACCGGCCTGGCGCAGTATTTT. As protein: CASTGLAQYF.